Each of the 9 T cell receptor beta chains below was sequenced from the same sample in a study of blood T cell repertoires in COVID-19. Only in-frame clones appear in the TCRdb table, and some are missing; sequencing was by immunoSEQ multiplex PCR. Here the sample spans tens of thousands of clones, about 80% being singletons. Sequencing was done on a sample of peripheral blood. The source of these receptors is a human donor in a cohort sampled during active COVID-19.

The V and J genes are TRBV7-3 and TRBJ2-7; D remains ambiguous. V was shortened by 0 bases and J by 0 bases, with 9 bases between the two germline ends. Germline CDR1 is SGHTA and CDR2 is FQGTGA. CDR3 length: 15 residues. The CDR3: CASSLTFSSSYEQYF. The CDR3 region has the DNA TGTGCCAGCAGCTTAACTTTCTCGAGCTCCTACGAGCAGTACTTC.

The chain joins TRBV19 to TRBJ2-2; TRBD2 might be the D (6 bases). V was cut by 4 bases and J by 5 bases, with 11 bases left in between. Germline lookup yields CDR1 LNHDA and CDR2 SQIVND (reference sequence). The CDR3 totals 14 residues. The CDR3 is CASSSERATGELFF. In DNA form, the CDR3 reads TGTGCCAGTAGTAGCGAGCGGGCAACCGGGGAGCTGTTTTTT.

The V call is TRBV10-3, the J call TRBJ1-1; D is perhaps TRBD1 (6 bases). The germline CDR1 and CDR2 sequences are ENHRY and SYGVKD. V was cut by 10 bases and J by 7 bases, with 16 bases left in between. The CDR3 length is 12 residues. The CDR3 sequence is CATADRTGEAFF. CDR3 nucleotide sequence: TGTGCCACGGCAGACAGGACGGGTGAAGCTTTCTTT.

This clone was counted only a few times. This rearrangement joins TRBV7-9 to TRBJ2-7; D possibly corresponds to TRBD1 (5 bases). This CDR3 is 14 amino acids long. The V gene lost 5 bases and the J gene lost 1 base, with 12 bases spanning the gap. CDR1 is SEHNR and CDR2 is FQNEAQ in the germline V gene (reference sequence). The CDR3 nucleotides read TGTGCCAGCAGCCCTTCAGGGCAGTCCTACGAGCAGTACTTC. It translates to CASSPSGQSYEQYF.

A remark on this clone: The sample holds other DNA sequences that translate to the same CDR3. This rearrangement joins TRBV12-3 or TRBV12-4 to TRBJ1-1, with D unclear. The CDR3 contains 13 residues. V was cut by 4 bases and J by 0 bases, with 6 bases left in between. The DNA of the CDR3 is TGTGCCAGCAGTTCCGGGTTGAACACTGAAGCTTTCTTT. It codes for CASSSGLNTEAFF.

V and J are TRBV6-5 and TRBJ1-2; D is undetermined. V was shortened by 11 bases and J by 0 bases, with 10 bases between the two germline ends. Germline values: CDR1 MNHEY, CDR2 SVGAGI. The CDR3 loop spans 12 amino acids. This CDR3 is CAVQQPNYGYTF. The CDR3 coding sequence is TGTGCCGTGCAACAGCCTAACTATGGCTACACCTTC.

CDR3: CASSGPSGSLAETQYF. The CDR3 nucleotides are TGTGCCAGCAGTGGTCCTAGCGGGAGTTTAGCTGAGACCCAGTACTTC. The rearrangement uses TRBV28 and TRBJ2-5, with TRBD2 identical over 10 bases. This CDR3 region has 16 residues. CDR1 is MDHEN, CDR2 SYDVKM, per germline. The V gene end was trimmed by 5 bases and the J gene end by 5 bases; junction bases not matched to a gene: 11.

CDR3 loop: CASSPPQGEKLFF. CDR3 bases: TGTGCCAGCAGCCCCCCCCAGGGAGAAAAACTGTTTTTT. The rearrangement uses TRBV5-6 and TRBJ1-4, with a weak D call TRBD1 (5 bases). Germline CDR1 and CDR2: SGHDT and YYEEEE. There are 13 residues in the CDR3. The V end was cut by 4 bases, the J end by 8 bases, with 12 bases between.

The chain joins TRBV7-2 to TRBJ2-5; 8 nucleotides line up with TRBD1. The V gene end was trimmed by 5 bases and the J gene end by 4 bases; junction bases not matched to a gene: 9. This CDR3 has 15 amino acids. Germline lookup yields CDR1 SGHTA and CDR2 FQGNSA. CDR3 DNA: TGTGCCAGCAGCCAGAGCAGGGGGCTCTCAGAGACCCAGTACTTC. It encodes CASSQSRGLSETQYF.